This T cell receptor beta chain is from a study of blood T cell repertoires in COVID-19. About the study: Sources were T cells, B-cell-depleted T cells, or PBMCs; the material itself was cDNA or gDNA.

Assay used: immunoSEQ multiplex PCR; TCRdb lists only in-frame clones, some missing. The table has roughly 370,000 clones, around 87% seen once; the top ten hold roughly 9.4%. The cohort comprised adults aged about 18 to 100 years residing in around 25 US areas. The receptor's source is a woman in her forties or fifties who had recovered from COVID-19. The sequencing input was PBMCs or T cells enriched from blood (not recorded which).

CDR3 in DNA: TGTGCCTGGAGTGTACAGAATAGCAATCAGCCCCAGCATTTT. It specifies CAWSVQNSNQPQHF. The chain recombines TRBV30 with TRBJ1-5; D is ambiguous. V was trimmed by 0 bases and J by 0 bases, leaving 6 bases between them. From germline, CDR1 is GTSNPN and CDR2 SVGIG (reference sequence). The CDR3 totals 14 residues.